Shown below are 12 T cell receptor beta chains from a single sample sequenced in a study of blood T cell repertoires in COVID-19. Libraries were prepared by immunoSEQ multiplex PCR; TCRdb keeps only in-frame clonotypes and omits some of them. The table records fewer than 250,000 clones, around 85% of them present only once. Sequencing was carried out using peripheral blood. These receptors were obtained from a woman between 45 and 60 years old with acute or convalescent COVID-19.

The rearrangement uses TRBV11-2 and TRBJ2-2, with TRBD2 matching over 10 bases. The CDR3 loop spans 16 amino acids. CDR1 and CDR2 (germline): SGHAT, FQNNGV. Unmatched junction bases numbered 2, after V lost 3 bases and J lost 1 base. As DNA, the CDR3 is TGTGCCAGCAGCTTCGGACTAGCGGTGAACACCGGGGAGCTGTTTTTT. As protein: CASSFGLAVNTGELFF.

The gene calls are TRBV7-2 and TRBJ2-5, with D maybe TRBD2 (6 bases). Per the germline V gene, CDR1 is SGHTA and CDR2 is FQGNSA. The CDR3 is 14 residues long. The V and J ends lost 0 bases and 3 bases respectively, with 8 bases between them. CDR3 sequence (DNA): TGTGCCAGCAGCTTAGCGGGCGGGGAAGAGACCCAGTACTTC. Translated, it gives CASSLAGGEETQYF.

CDR3 amino acids: CASREDSSYEQYF. CDR3 DNA: TGCGCCAGCAGGGAGGACAGCTCCTACGAGCAGTACTTC. The rearrangement joins TRBV5-1 to TRBJ2-7, with D tentatively TRBD1 (6 bases). The V and J ends lost 5 bases and 0 bases respectively, with 9 bases between them. The germline V gene has CDR1 SGHRS and CDR2 YFSETQ. The CDR3 runs 13 residues.

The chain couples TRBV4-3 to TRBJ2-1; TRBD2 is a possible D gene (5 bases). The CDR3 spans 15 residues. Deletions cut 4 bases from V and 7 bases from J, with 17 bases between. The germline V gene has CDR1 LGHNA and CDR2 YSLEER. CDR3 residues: CASSLRTGSRNEQFF. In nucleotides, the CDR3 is TGCGCCAGCAGCCTTAGGACTGGGTCTAGGAATGAGCAGTTCTTC.

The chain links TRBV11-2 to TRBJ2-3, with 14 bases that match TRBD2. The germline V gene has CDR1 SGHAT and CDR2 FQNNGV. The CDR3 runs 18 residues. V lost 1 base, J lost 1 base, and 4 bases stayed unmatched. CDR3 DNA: TGTGCCAGCAGCTTAGGCCCGGGACTAGCGGGGGGCACAGATACGCAGTATTTT. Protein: CASSLGPGLAGGTDTQYF.

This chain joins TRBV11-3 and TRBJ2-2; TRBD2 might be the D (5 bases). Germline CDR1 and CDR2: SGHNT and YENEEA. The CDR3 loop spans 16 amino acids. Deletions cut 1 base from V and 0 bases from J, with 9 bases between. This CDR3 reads CASSLGGASNTGELFF. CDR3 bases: TGTGCCAGCAGCTTAGGGGGAGCTTCGAACACCGGGGAGCTGTTTTTT.

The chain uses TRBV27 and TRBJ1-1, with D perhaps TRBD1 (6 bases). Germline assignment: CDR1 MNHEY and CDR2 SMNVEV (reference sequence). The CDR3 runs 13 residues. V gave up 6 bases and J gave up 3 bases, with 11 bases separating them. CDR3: CASSQGFDTEAFF. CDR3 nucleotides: TGTGCCAGCAGCCAGGGGTTTGACACTGAAGCTTTCTTT.

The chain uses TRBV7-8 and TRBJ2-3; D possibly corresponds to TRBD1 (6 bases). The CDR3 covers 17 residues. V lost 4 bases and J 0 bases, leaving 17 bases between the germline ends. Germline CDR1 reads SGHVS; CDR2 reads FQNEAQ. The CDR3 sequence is CASSSRRQGSSTDTQYF. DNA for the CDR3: TGTGCCAGCAGCTCCCGCCGCCAGGGGTCTAGCACAGATACGCAGTATTTT.

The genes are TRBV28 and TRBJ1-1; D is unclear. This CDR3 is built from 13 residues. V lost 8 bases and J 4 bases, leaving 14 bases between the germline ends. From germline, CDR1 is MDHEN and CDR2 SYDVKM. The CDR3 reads CASGPPRGTEAFF. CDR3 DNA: TGTGCCAGCGGGCCCCCCCGGGGCACTGAAGCTTTCTTT. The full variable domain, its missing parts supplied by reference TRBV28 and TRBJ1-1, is DVKVTQSSRYLVKRTGEKVFLECVQDMDHENMFWYRQDPGLGLRLIYFSYDVKMKEKGDIPEGYSVSREKKERFSLILESASTNQTSMYLCASGPPRGTEAFFGQGTRLTVV.

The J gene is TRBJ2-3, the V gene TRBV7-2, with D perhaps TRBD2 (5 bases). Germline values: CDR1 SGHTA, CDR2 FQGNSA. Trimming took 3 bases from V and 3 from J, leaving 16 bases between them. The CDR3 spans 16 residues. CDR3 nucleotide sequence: TGTGCCAGCAGCTTCTCGAGCGGTCGGACTACAGATACGCAGTATTTT. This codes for CASSFSSGRTTDTQYF.

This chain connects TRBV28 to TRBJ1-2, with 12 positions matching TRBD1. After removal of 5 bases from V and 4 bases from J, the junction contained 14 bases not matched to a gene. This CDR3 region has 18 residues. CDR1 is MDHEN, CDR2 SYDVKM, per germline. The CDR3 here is CASSASRDRGRGLYGYTF. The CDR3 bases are TGTGCCAGCAGTGCGAGCCGGGACAGGGGGCGGGGTCTCTATGGCTACACCTTC.

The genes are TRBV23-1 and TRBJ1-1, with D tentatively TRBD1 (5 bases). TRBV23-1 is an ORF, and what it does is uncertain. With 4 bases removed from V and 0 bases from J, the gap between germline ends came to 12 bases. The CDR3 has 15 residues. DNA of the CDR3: TGCGCCAGCAGTCCCGGGGCGGGGATGAACACTGAAGCTTTCTTT. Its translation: CASSPGAGMNTEAFF.